The rows below give T cell receptor beta chains drawn from one sample of a study of blood T cell repertoires in COVID-19. TCRdb's table, derived via immunoSEQ multiplex PCR, lists solely in-frame clones and lacks some. Of 450,000 to 500,000 clones listed, over 75% are singletons. Sequencing was carried out using peripheral blood. The source is a human donor in a cohort sampled during active COVID-19. The CDR3 runs from the conserved cysteine through the conserved F or W. A D gene is named only where the DNA matches it firmly. Clone size is shown for a subset of rows, as once, few, many or a class of expanded clone.

D gene	clone size	V gene	J gene	CDR3 DNA	CDR3 protein
NA	NA	TRBV6-5	TRBJ2-7	TGTGCCAGCAGTTACGGCGGTAGGGGAAGCTCCTACGAGCAGTACTTC	CASSYGGRGSSYEQYF
TRBD2	NA	TRBV6-5	TRBJ2-1	TGTGCCAGCAAGGTAGCGGGAGTTGGAAATGAGCAGTTCTTC	CASKVAGVGNEQFF
NA	NA	TRBV4-2	TRBJ1-1	TGTGCCAGCAGCCATGCTGCAGCGGGGGACACTGAAGCTTTCTTT	CASSHAAAGDTEAFF
TRBD1	NA	TRBV24-1	TRBJ2-5	TGTGCCACCAGTGCAAGGGACAGGGGGCAAGAGACCCAGTACTTC	CATSARDRGQETQYF
TRBD1	NA	TRBV4-1	TRBJ2-5	TGCGCCAGCAGCCAAGCGGACGGCAGGGGGTATGAGACCCAGTACTTC	CASSQADGRGYETQYF
NA	many	TRBV5-1	TRBJ1-2	TGCGCCAGCAGCTCCAGGGGAGACTATGGCTACACCTTC	CASSSRGDYGYTF
NA	NA	TRBV3-1/TRBV3-2	TRBJ2-7	TGTGCCAGCAGCCAAGTGGGACTTTTTCCTACCTCCTACGAGCAGTACTTC	CASSQVGLFPTSYEQYF
NA	NA	TRBV6-2/TRBV6-3	TRBJ1-4	TGTGCCAGCAGTTACTTCCACGGCAGGGGAAATGAAAAACTGTTTTTT	CASSYFHGRGNEKLFF
TRBD2	NA	TRBV29-1	TRBJ2-7	TGCAGCGTCGGACTAGCGGGAGGGCGCAACGAGCAGTACTTC	CSVGLAGGRNEQYF
NA	NA	TRBV27	TRBJ2-1	TGTGCCAGCAGGCATAACTCTAATGAGCAGTTCTTC	CASRHNSNEQFF
NA	NA	TRBV23-1	TRBJ1-1	TGCGCCAGCACCCGCCCCAATTTAATGGTCGAGGTCACTGAAGCTTTCTTT	CASTRPNLMVEVTEAFF
TRBD2	NA	TRBV2	TRBJ2-3	TGTGCCAGCAGCCGAAGCCCTAGCGGGGGGGATACGCAGTATTTT	CASSRSPSGGDTQYF
NA	NA	TRBV7-3	TRBJ2-5	TGTGCCAGCAGCACCCGAGGAGGGCCAAGGGAGACCCAGTACTTC	CASSTRGGPRETQYF
TRBD2	NA	TRBV10-3	TRBJ2-3	TGTGCCATCAGTGATTCCAGACTAGCGGGAGGCACAGATACGCAGTATTTT	CAISDSRLAGGTDTQYF
NA	NA	TRBV7-9	TRBJ1-3	TGTGCCAGCAGCTTAGCGTGGGGGGGTGCCACCATATATTTT	CASSLAWGGATIYF
TRBD2	few	TRBV4-3	TRBJ2-1	TGCGCCAGCTCCCCCGCTAGCGGGAGGGCTGGCAATGAGCAGTTCTTC	CASSPASGRAGNEQFF
NA	NA	TRBV29-1	TRBJ2-1	TGCAGCGTTGAAGAGGGGCCTACCTACAATGAGCAGTTCTTC	CSVEEGPTYNEQFF
NA	NA	TRBV28	TRBJ1-1	TGTGCCAGCCGTACTCAGGGGAACACTGAAGCTTTCTTT	CASRTQGNTEAFF
TRBD1	NA	TRBV6-6	TRBJ1-5	TGTGCCAGCAGCCCCGGACAGGGCGAGGTTCTGTCCCAGCATTTT	CASSPGQGEVLSQHF
TRBD1	NA	TRBV4-2	TRBJ1-2	TGTGCCAGCAGCCAACTGACAGGGAACTATGGCTACACCTTC	CASSQLTGNYGYTF
TRBD2	NA	TRBV28	TRBJ2-1	TGTGCCAGCAGTCCCTCCCGGACTAGCGGGAGGGCCGGGGTTTACAATGAGCAGTTCTTC	CASSPSRTSGRAGVYNEQFF
NA	few	TRBV6-5	TRBJ1-6	TGTGCCAGCAGTTACTTGGCAGGGGACTCACCCCTCCACTTT	CASSYLAGDSPLHF
NA	NA	TRBV10-3	TRBJ1-1	TGTGCCATCAGTCCTCAGGAGAACACTGAAGCTTTCTTT	CAISPQENTEAFF
TRBD1	NA	TRBV7-9	TRBJ1-2	TGTGCCAGCAGCTTAGCTAAGGGGGCAACAGGTGGCTACACCTTC	CASSLAKGATGGYTF
NA	NA	TRBV6-5	TRBJ2-7	TGTGCCAGCAGCCTTGGACAGTTTAGCCCCTACGAGCAGTACTTC	CASSLGQFSPYEQYF
NA	NA	TRBV30	TRBJ1-1	TGTGCCTGGAGTGTACAGACATCCACTGAAGCTTTCTTT	CAWSVQTSTEAFF
NA	NA	TRBV7-2	TRBJ1-1	TGTGCCAGCAGCTTTGAGGGCAGTGGCACTGAAGCTTTCTTT	CASSFEGSGTEAFF
NA	NA	TRBV28	TRBJ2-7	TGTGCCAGCAGTTTTCTAGACAGTCGCTCCTACGAGCAGTACTTC	CASSFLDSRSYEQYF
NA	NA	TRBV4-2	TRBJ1-6	TGTGCCAGCAGCCAAGATCACGCCGAGTCACCCCTCCACTTT	CASSQDHAESPLHF
TRBD1	NA	TRBV28	TRBJ1-2	TGTGCCGTATCGCAAACAGGGGGACCTAACTATGGCTACACCTTC	CAVSQTGGPNYGYTF
TRBD1	NA	TRBV4-1	TRBJ2-7	TGCGCCAGCAGCCAAGGTAGGACAGGGGAATACGAGCAGTACTTC	CASSQGRTGEYEQYF
TRBD1	medium-sized	TRBV12-3/TRBV12-4	TRBJ1-1	TGTGCCAGCAGCTTCGACAGGGTGAATGAAGCTTTCTTT	CASSFDRVNEAFF
NA	NA	TRBV7-3	TRBJ1-2	TGTGCCAGCAGCTTAACAGGCAGGGACTCTTATGGCTACACCTTC	CASSLTGRDSYGYTF
NA	NA	TRBV21-1	TRBJ2-1	TGTGCCAGCAGCACTTGCGGGACTAGCGTTTACAATGAGCAGTTCTTC	CASSTCGTSVYNEQFF
TRBD2	NA	TRBV5-1	TRBJ2-3	TGCGCCAGCAGCTTGGCTGTACTAGCGCCTAGCACAGATACGCAGTATTTT	CASSLAVLAPSTDTQYF
NA	NA	TRBV30	TRBJ2-6	TGTGCCTGGAGTGTACAGCGGATCTCTGGGGCCAACGTCCTGACTTTC	CAWSVQRISGANVLTF
NA	NA	TRBV19	TRBJ1-5	TGTGCCAGTAGTATATCCCCTCGTGGCGGGCCCCAGCATTTT	CASSISPRGGPQHF
NA	NA	TRBV5-1	TRBJ1-4	TGCGCCAGCAGCTTGGTCGGGGGTATTGAAAAACTGTTTTTT	CASSLVGGIEKLFF
NA	NA	TRBV10-3	TRBJ2-2	TGTGCCATCAGTGACCCCAGGGAAACCGGGGAGCTGTTTTTT	CAISDPRETGELFF
TRBD1	NA	TRBV10-2	TRBJ1-2	TGCGCCAGCGGGGACAGGAACTACTATGGCTACACCTTC	CASGDRNYYGYTF
NA	once	TRBV28	TRBJ2-1	TGTGCCAGCAGTTCGCCGGGGGATAGCCCCTACAATGAGCAGTTCTTC	CASSSPGDSPYNEQFF
NA	NA	TRBV11-2	TRBJ2-3	TGTGCCAGCAGCCCCGGGGTGGGCTTCACAGATACGCAGTATTTT	CASSPGVGFTDTQYF
TRBD2	NA	TRBV4-3	TRBJ2-1	TGCGCCAGCAGCAAGCTAGCGGGAGTGTACAATGAGCAGTTCTTC	CASSKLAGVYNEQFF
NA	NA	TRBV19	TRBJ1-1	TGTGCCAGTAGTATAGGGCGTCTCGGGACTGAAGCTTTCTTT	CASSIGRLGTEAFF
TRBD2	few	TRBV6-5	TRBJ2-5	TGTGCCAGCAGGAGACGGACTAGCGAAGAGACCCAGTACTTC	CASRRRTSEETQYF
TRBD1	NA	TRBV24-1	TRBJ1-5	TGTGCCACCAGTGACCCGGACAGGGGAGGAATTAGCAATCAGCCCCAGCATTTT	CATSDPDRGGISNQPQHF
NA	once	TRBV6-5	TRBJ1-1	TGTGCCAGCATTCGGAGGGACCGAGCTTTCTTT	CASIRRDRAFF
NA	NA	TRBV7-9	TRBJ2-3	TGTGCCAGCAGCGCCTACCCGGTCACAGATACGCAGTATTTT	CASSAYPVTDTQYF
TRBD1	NA	TRBV19	TRBJ2-5	TGTGCCAGTAGTACCCTAGGACAGGGGGAAGAGACCCAGTACTTC	CASSTLGQGEETQYF
TRBD1	NA	TRBV6-5	TRBJ1-4	TGTGCCAGCAGTTACTCCGGGACAGAAGATGAAAAACTGTTTTTT	CASSYSGTEDEKLFF
TRBD1	once	TRBV6-6	TRBJ2-1	TGTGCCAGCACCCAAAACCGGGACAGGGGTGGGGTGGAGCAGTTCTTC	CASTQNRDRGGVEQFF
NA	NA	TRBV7-9	TRBJ2-4	TGTGCCAGCAGCTTAGTATCGGGGACTGGTTTAGACAAAAACATTCAGTACTTC	CASSLVSGTGLDKNIQYF
TRBD2	NA	TRBV7-9	TRBJ2-1	TGTGCCAGCAGCGATACTAGCGGGAGCATCAATGAGCAGTTCTTC	CASSDTSGSINEQFF
TRBD2	NA	TRBV3-1/TRBV3-2	TRBJ2-1	TGTGCCAGCAGCCAAGAAACTAGCGAATACTACAATGAGCAGTTCTTC	CASSQETSEYYNEQFF
NA	NA	TRBV7-6	TRBJ2-5	TGTGCCAGCAGCTTAGTACAGGCTGACTTTCAAGAGACCCAGTACTTC	CASSLVQADFQETQYF
NA	NA	TRBV9	TRBJ1-6	TGTGCCAGCAGCGTAGGGTCCGGGCCCCTCCACTTT	CASSVGSGPLHF
TRBD1	NA	TRBV7-8	TRBJ1-1	TGTGCCAGCAGGCTTGACAGGGGAAGAGCTTTCTTT	CASRLDRGRAFF
NA	NA	TRBV14	TRBJ1-6	TGTGCCAGCAGCCAACGGGGTCGGTCACCCCTCCACTTT	CASSQRGRSPLHF
TRBD2	NA	TRBV20-1	TRBJ2-1	TGCAGTGCTAGTCTAAGCGGGAGTAGGGGTGAGCAGTTCTTC	CSASLSGSRGEQFF
NA	NA	TRBV28	TRBJ2-7	TGTGCCAGCAAGGGACCGAGGGGCAGGGGCTCCTACGAGCAGTACTTC	CASKGPRGRGSYEQYF